This record looks at one T cell receptor beta chain sequence and its context. The antigen is not known. Looked up from germline, CDR1 is MNHNY and CDR2 is SVGAGI (reference sequence). CDR3 size: 16 residues. V was shortened by 0 bases and J by 2 bases, with 11 bases between the two germline ends. These data come from a study of identifying expanded T cells in peripheral blood. Repertoires were generated with immunoSEQ multiplex PCR, while TCRdb's copy carries only in-frame clones and drops some. Among over 100,000 clones, approximately 88% were seen once, and the ten largest hold roughly 15%. Study conclusions and caveats: Across healthy donors, higher total template counts meant significantly greater approximately two-week count variance. Over two and four weeks, about 15 and 19 clones changed, versus around 1.2 between replicates.

Collection occurred without any documented infections or immune events in donors. This clonotype originated in a person aged 18-69 years in good health. The sequencing input was blood. The V and J genes are TRBV6-6 and TRBJ2-4, with D perhaps matching TRBD2 (6 bases). DNA of the CDR3: TGTGCCAGCAGTTACTCCGGAGGGTGGACCAAAAACATTCAGTACTTC. Protein product: CASSYSGGWTKNIQYF.